The clone carrying this T cell receptor (beta chain) was seen ten or more times. No antigen is known for it. One junction end does not reproduce the germline sequence, and a read error may be involved. These data belong to a study of T cells in Graves' hyperthyroidism and ophthalmopathy. Overall study results and limits: In simple terms, a model built on 13 V-J features told ophthalmopathy apart from stable hyperthyroidism.

The CDR3 covers 13 residues. The germline CDR1 and CDR2 sequences are LGHDT and YNNKEL (reference sequence). Each patient was aged 18 to 65 and had newly diagnosed hyperthyroidism of under 2 months' duration. Amplification of TCR beta CDR3 regions used RNA as the template. In the first-round RT-PCR of the TCR CDR3, the HTBI primer set was used. MiXCR was run by TCRdb on the multiplex PCR reads, yielding one entry per CDR3 protein. The sample records more than 500,000 distinct CDR3 sequences, 12% to 15% being singletons. The chain couples TRBV3-1 to TRBJ2-1; 13 positions agree with TRBD2. The TCR was taken from a woman in her thirties or forties with Graves' hyperthyroidism. The source material was blood. Here the CDR3 reads CASSPGLAGRELF. The CDR3 DNA follows: TGTGCCAGCAGCCCGGGACTAGCGGGAAGGGAACTCTTC.